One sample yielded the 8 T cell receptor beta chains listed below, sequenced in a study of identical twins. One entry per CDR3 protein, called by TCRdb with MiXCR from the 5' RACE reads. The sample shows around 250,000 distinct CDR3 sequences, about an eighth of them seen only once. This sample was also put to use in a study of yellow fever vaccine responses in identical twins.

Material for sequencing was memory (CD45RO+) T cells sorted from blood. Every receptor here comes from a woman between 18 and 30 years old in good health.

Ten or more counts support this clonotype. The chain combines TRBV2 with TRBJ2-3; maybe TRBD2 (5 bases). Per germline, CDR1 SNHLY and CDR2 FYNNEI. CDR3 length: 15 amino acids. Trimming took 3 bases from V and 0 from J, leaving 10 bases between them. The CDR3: CASSEARGSTDTQYF. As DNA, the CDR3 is TGTGCCAGCAGTGAGGCCCGGGGAAGCACAGATACGCAGTATTTT.

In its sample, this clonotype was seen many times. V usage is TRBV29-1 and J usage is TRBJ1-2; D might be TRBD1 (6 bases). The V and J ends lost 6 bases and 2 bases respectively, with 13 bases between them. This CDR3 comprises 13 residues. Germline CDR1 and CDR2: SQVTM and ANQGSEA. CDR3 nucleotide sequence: TGCAGCGTGTTGGCTGGGGGCAACTATGGCTACACCTTC. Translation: CSVLAGGNYGYTF.

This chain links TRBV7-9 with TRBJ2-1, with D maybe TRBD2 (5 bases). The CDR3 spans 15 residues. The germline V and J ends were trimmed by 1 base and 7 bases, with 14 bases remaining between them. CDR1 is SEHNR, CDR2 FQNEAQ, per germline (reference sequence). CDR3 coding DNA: TGTGCCAGCAGCTTAGGAGGGAGCGCTCGTAATGAGCAGTTCTTC. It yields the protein CASSLGGSARNEQFF.

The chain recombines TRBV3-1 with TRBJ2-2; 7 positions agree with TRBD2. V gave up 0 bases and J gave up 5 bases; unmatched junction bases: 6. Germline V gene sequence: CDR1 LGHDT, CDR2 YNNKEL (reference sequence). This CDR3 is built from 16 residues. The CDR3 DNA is TGTGCCAGCAGCCAAGACAAGGGAGGGGAGACCGGGGAGCTGTTTTTT. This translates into CASSQDKGGETGELFF.

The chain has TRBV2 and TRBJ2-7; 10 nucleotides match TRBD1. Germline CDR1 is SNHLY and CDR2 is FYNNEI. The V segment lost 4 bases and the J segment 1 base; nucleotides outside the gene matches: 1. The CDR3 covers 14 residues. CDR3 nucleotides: TGTGCCAGCAGTGGACAGGGGGCTTCCTACGAGCAGTACTTC. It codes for CASSGQGASYEQYF.

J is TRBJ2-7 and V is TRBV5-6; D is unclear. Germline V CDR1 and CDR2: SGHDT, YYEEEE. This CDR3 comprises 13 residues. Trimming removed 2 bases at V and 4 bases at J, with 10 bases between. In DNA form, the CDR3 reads TGTGCCAGCAGCTTATGGGTTGGATACGAGCAGTACTTC. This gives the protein CASSLWVGYEQYF.

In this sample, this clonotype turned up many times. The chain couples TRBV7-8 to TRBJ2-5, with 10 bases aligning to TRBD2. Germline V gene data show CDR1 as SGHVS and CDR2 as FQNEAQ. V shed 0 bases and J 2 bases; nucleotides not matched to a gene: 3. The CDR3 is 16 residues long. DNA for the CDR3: TGTGCCAGCAGCTTAGCGGCACTAGCGGGGCAAGAGACCCAGTACTTC. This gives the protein CASSLAALAGQETQYF.

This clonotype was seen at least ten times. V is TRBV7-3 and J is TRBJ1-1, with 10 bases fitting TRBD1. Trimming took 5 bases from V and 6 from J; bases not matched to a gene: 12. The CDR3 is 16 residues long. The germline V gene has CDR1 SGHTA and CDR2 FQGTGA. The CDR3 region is CASSPYGTGASSEAFF. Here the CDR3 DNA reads TGTGCCAGCAGCCCATACGGGACAGGGGCTTCGTCTGAAGCTTTCTTT.